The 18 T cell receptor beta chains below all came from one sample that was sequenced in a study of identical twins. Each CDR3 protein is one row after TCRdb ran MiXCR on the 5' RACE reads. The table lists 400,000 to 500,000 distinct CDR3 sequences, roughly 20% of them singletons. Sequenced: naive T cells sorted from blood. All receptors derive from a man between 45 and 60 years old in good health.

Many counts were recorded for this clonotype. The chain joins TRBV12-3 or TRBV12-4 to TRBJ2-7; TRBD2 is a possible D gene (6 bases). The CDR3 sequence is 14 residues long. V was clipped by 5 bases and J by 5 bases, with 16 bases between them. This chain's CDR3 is CASSPSGRYHEQYF. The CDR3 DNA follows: TGTGCCAGCAGTCCGTCCGGGAGATACCACGAGCAGTACTTC.

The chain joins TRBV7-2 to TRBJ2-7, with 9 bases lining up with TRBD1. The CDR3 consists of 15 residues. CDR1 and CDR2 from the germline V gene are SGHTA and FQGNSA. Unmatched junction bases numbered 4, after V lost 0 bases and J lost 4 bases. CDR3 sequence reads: CASSLAGQGLYEQYF. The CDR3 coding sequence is TGTGCCAGCAGCTTAGCCGGACAGGGGCTTTACGAGCAGTACTTC. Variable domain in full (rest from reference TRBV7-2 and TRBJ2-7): GAGVSQSPSNKVTEKGKDVELRCDPISGHTALYWYRQSLGQGLEFLIYFQGNSAPDKSGLPSDRFSAERTGGSVSTLTIQRTQQEDSAVYLCASSLAGQGLYEQYFGPGTRLTVT.

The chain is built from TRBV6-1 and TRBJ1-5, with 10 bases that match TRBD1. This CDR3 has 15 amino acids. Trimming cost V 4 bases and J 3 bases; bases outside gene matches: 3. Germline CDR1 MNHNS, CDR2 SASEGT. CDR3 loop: CASSGGQGHNQPQHF. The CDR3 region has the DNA TGTGCCAGCAGTGGGGGACAGGGGCACAATCAGCCCCAGCATTTT.

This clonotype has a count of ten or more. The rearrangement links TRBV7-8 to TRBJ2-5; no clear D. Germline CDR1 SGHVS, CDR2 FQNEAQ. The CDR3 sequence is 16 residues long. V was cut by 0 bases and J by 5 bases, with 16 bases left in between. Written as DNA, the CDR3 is TGTGCCAGCAGCTTAGCGCCAAAAGGGAACCGGGAGACCCAGTACTTC. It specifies CASSLAPKGNRETQYF.

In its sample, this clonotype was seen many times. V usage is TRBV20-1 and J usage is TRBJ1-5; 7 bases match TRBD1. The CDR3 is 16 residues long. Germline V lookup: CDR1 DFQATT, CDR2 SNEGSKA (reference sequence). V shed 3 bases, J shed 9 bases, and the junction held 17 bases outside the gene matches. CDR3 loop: CSARGTVDRSRGPQHF. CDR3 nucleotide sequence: TGCAGTGCTAGGGGTACGGTGGACAGGTCAAGGGGGCCCCAGCATTTT.

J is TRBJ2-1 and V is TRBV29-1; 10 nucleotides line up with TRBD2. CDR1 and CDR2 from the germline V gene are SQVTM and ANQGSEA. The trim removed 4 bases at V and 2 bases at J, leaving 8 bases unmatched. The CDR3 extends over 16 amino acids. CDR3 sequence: CSVVLSGRQAYNEQFF. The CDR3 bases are TGCAGCGTTGTTCTTAGCGGGAGGCAAGCCTACAATGAGCAGTTCTTC.

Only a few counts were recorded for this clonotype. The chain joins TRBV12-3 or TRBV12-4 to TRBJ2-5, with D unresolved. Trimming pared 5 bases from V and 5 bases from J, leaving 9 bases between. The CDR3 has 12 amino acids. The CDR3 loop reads CASSQLRETQYF. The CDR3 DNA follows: TGTGCCAGCAGTCAGTTAAGGGAGACCCAGTACTTC.

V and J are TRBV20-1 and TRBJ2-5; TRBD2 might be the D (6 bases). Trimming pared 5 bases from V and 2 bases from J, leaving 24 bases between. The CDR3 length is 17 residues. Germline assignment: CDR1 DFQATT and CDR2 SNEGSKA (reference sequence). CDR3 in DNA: TGCAGTGCTCCCCGAGCAATCCGGGACTCTATTCAAGAGACCCAGTACTTC. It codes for CSAPRAIRDSIQETQYF.

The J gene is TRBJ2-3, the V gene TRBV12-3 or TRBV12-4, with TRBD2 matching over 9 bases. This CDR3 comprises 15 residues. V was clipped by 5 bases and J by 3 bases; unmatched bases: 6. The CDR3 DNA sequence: TGTGCCAGCAGTCCGAGCGGGGGGAGGACAGATACGCAGTATTTT. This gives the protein CASSPSGGRTDTQYF.

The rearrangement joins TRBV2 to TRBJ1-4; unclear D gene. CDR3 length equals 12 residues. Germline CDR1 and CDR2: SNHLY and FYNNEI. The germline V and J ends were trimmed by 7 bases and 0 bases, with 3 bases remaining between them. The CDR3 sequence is CASTSTNEKLFF. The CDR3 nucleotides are TGTGCCAGCACCTCAACTAATGAAAAACTGTTTTTT.

The CDR3 DNA is TGCAGTGCGCTCTCAGGGAATGAGCAGTTCTTC. Encoded protein: CSALSGNEQFF. The chain carries TRBV20-1 and TRBJ2-1; D might be TRBD1 (5 bases). With 6 bases removed from V and 7 bases from J, the gap between germline ends came to 10 bases. The CDR3 extends over 11 amino acids. Germline assignment: CDR1 DFQATT and CDR2 SNEGSKA (reference sequence).

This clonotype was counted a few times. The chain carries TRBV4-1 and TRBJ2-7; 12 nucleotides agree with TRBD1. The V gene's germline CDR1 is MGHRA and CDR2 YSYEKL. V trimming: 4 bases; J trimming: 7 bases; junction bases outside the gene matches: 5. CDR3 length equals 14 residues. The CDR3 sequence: CASSPGQGAKEQYF. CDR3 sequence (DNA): TGCGCCAGCAGCCCGGGACAGGGGGCGAAAGAGCAGTACTTC.

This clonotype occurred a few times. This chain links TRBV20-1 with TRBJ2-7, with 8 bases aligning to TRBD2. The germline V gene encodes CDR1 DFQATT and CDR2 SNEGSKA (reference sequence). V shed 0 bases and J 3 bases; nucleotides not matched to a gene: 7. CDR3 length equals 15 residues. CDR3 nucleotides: TGCAGTGCTAGAGAAATAGCGGGACCGATCTACGAGCAGTACTTC. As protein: CSAREIAGPIYEQYF.

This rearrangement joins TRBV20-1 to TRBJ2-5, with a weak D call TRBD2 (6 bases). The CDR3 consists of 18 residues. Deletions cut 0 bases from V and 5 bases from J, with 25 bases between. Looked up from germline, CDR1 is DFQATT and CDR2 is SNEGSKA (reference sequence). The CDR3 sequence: CSARDSGPAGGNGETQYF. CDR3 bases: TGCAGTGCTAGAGATAGTGGGCCGGCTGGGGGGAATGGGGAGACCCAGTACTTC.

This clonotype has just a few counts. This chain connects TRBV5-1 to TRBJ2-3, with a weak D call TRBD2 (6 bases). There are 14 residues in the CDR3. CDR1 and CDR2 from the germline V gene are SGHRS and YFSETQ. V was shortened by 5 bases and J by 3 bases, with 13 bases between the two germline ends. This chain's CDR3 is CASRSTGTTDTQYF. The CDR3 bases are TGCGCCAGCAGGTCGACCGGGACTACAGATACGCAGTATTTT.

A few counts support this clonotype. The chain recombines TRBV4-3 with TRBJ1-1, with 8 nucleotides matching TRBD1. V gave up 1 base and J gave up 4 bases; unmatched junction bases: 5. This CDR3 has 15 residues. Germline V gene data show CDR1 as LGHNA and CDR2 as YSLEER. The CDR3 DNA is TGCGCCAGCAGCCAAGTTCCAGGGGGCTTCACTGAAGCTTTCTTT. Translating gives CASSQVPGGFTEAFF.

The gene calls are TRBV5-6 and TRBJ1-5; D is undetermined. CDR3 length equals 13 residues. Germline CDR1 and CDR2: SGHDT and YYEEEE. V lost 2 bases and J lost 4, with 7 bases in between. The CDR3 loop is CASSLGWNQPQHF. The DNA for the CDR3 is TGTGCCAGCAGCTTAGGTTGGAATCAGCCCCAGCATTTT.

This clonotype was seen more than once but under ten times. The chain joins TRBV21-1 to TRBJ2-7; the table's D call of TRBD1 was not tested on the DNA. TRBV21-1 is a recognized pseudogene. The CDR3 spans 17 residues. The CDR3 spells CASSKGGTGHPENEQYF. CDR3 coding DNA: TGTGCCAGCAGCAAAGGAGGGACGGGACACCCCGAAAACGAGCAGTACTTC.